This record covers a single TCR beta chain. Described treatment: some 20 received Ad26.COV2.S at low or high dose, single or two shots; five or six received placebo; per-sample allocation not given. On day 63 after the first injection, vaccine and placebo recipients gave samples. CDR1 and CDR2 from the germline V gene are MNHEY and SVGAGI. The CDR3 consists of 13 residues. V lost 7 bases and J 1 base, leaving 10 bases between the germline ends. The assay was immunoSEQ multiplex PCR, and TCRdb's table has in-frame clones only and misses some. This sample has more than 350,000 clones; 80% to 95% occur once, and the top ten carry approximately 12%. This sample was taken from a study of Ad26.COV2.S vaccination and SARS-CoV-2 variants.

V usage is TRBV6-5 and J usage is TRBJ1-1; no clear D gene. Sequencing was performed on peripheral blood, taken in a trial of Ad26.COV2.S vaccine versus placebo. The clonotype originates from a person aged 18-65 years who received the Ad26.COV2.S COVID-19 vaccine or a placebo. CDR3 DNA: TGTGCCAGCACCGAATGGGAGAACACTGAAGCTTTCTTT. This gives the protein CASTEWENTEAFF.